This TCR beta chain was identified during a study of control samples from healthy donors and cancer patients (dated by TCRdb to the early 2020s). The CDR3 goes from the cysteine to the phenylalanine over 19 residues. Only the CDR3 DNA is retained, 57 bases long and in frame from the first base. Cut back by 6 bases and 5 bases, the V and J ends lie 26 bases apart. This clone was seen a few times. Its cognate antigen has yet to be identified. No quality values exist for individual bases; no much larger clone is one base distant. Receptors were amplified or captured by the immunoSEQ multiplex PCR assay. TCRdb mirrors the immuneACCESS table, restricted to in-frame sequences. Some clones are absent from its copies; in checked studies, under half trace to an unresolved V gene, and the reason for the others is unknown. This sample has around 90,000 clones in its table, and about 83% of those were observed once. The ten largest clones represent more than 2% of the sample.

The chain links TRBV23-1 with TRBJ1-6, with a tentative D gene TRBD1 over 6 matching bases. TRBV23-1 belongs to the ORF category, with a function that is uncertain. Material for sequencing was blood. The clonotype comes from a woman aged 40 to 55 in good health. The DNA sequence is TGCGCCAGCAGCCGCAAAATGGCGAATTGTAGGACAGATAATTCACCCCTCCACTTT. Translated, this gives CASSRKMANCRTDNSPLHF.